A selection of T cell receptor beta chains follows, all from one sample in a study of post-analysis software for immune sequencing data. MiXCR, applied by TCRdb to the PCR reads, yields one record per CDR3 protein. The top ten hold around 5.9% of the sample, which has about 540,000 distinct CDR3 sequences, roughly 34% seen once. Material: blood. Receptors originate from a girl aged 2 to 17 with multiple sclerosis. Both conserved end residues are part of each CDR3. D genes are given only for firm matches. Clone size is stated in some rows and not others, as once, few, many or a class when expanded.

clone_size j_call d_call v_call cdr3_nt cdr3_aa
NA TRBJ2-1 TRBD2 TRBV7-3 TGTGCCAGCAGCGACGGGGGGACCCAGTTCTTC CASSDGGTQFF
NA TRBJ2-3 NA TRBV11-2 TGTGCCAGCAGACAGCTCACAGATACGCAGTATTTT CASRQLTDTQYF
NA TRBJ1-4 NA TRBV7-9 TGTGCCAGCAGCCCCACGGGCAGGGGTGAAGAAAAACTGTTTTTT CASSPTGRGEEKLFF
NA TRBJ1-6 NA TRBV5-1 TGCGCCAGCAGCTTGCAGGGAAGTTCACCCCTCCACTTT CASSLQGSSPLHF
few TRBJ1-1 TRBD1 TRBV4-1 TGCGCCAGCAGCCATCTGTCGGGACAGGGGGCTTCGAACACTGAAGCTTTCTTT CASSHLSGQGASNTEAFF
many TRBJ2-4 NA TRBV4-2 TGTGCCAGCAGCCAAGAGCTCCGTCAGGTTCAGTACTTC CASSQELRQVQYF
NA TRBJ2-3 NA TRBV20-1 TGCAGTGCTAGAGGGGCTCCTGCAGATACGCAGTATTTT CSARGAPADTQYF
NA TRBJ1-1 TRBD1 TRBV5-6 TGTGCCAGCAGCTACCCACAGGGGCGAGAAGCTTTCTTT CASSYPQGREAFF
few TRBJ1-2 NA TRBV5-1 TGCGCCAGCAGCGTAGGGGACATCCCTAACTATGGCTACACCTTC CASSVGDIPNYGYTF
NA TRBJ2-5 NA TRBV20-1 TGCAGTGCTAGACCAACGGTGTCTAGCCAGGAGACCCAGTACTTC CSARPTVSSQETQYF